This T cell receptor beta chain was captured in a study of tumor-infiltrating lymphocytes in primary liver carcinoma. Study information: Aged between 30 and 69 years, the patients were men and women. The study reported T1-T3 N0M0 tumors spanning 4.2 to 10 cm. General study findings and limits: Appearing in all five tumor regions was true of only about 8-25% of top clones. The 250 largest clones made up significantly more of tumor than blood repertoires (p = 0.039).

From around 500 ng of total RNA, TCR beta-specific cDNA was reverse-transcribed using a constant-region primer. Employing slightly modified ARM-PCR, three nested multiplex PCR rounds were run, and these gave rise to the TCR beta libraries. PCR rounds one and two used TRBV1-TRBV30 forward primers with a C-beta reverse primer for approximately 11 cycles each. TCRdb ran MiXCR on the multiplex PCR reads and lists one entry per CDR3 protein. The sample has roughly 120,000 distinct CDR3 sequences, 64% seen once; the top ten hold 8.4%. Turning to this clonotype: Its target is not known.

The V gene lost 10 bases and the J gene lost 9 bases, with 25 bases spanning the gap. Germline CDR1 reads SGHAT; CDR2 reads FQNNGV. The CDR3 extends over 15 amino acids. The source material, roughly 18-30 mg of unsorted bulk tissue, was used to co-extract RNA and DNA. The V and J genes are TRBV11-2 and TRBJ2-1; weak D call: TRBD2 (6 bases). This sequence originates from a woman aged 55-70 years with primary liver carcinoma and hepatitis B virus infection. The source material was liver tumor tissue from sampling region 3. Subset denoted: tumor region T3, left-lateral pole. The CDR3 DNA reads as TGTGCCAACAACTCAGGACTAAGACTGTTGGCTGAGCAGTTCTTC. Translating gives CANNSGLRLLAEQFF.